These 23 T cell receptor beta chains were sequenced from one sample in a study of T-cell memory formation after mild COVID-19 (dated by TCRdb to the early 2020s). The method behind the library was 5' RACE. Data came from an Illumina NovaSeq 6000. TCRdb trimmed the raw reads at Q25, called clones with MiXCR and kept productive beta chains. Entries are consolidated by CDR3 protein sequence, retaining the most common genes and DNA. The sample includes 250,000 or so distinct CDR3 sequences, with around 10% observed a single time. The top ten clonotypes cover around a fifth of the sample. The sample was PBMCs or a T cell subset sorted from them (not recorded which). The receptors shown here come from a man in his late teens or twenties who had mild COVID-19 (a few samples of this study predate the infection). The sample titles of this study are shuffled in the database, so cell type and time point are left out; the donor was told from shared clones.

V is TRBV28 and J is TRBJ1-1; maybe TRBD1 (5 bases). The germline V and J ends were trimmed by 4 bases and 1 base, with 22 bases remaining between them. CDR3 length: 18 residues. Germline CDR1 and CDR2: MDHEN and SYDVKM. The CDR3 is CASSSRRGNLRKNTEAFF. The CDR3 nucleotides read TGTGCCAGCAGTTCACGGCGGGGGAACCTAAGAAAGAACACTGAAGCTTTCTTT.

This clonotype was detected only a few times. The chain combines TRBV2 with TRBJ2-1; D remains unclear. The germline V gene has CDR1 SNHLY and CDR2 FYNNEI. The CDR3 length is 15 residues. Trimming shortened V by 7 bases and J by 0 bases, and 13 bases separated the two germline ends. CDR3 sequence (DNA): TGTGCCAGCATAGCTTCAAGGAACTCCTACAATGAGCAGTTCTTC. Translating it yields CASIASRNSYNEQFF.

The chain is built from TRBV7-2 and TRBJ1-2, with 7 bases that match TRBD1. Germline CDR1 is SGHTA and CDR2 is FQGNSA. There are 14 residues in the CDR3. V lost 5 bases to trimming and J lost 4 bases; unmatched junction nucleotides: 7. The CDR3 here is CASSPGGQLYGYTF. CDR3 coding DNA: TGTGCCAGCAGCCCCGGGGGACAGCTCTATGGCTACACCTTC.

This clonotype was seen a few times. The chain recombines TRBV4-3 with TRBJ1-4; the D gene is possibly TRBD1 (6 bases). The CDR3 loop spans 12 amino acids. The V end lost 6 bases, the J end lost 14 bases, and 16 bases lay between the germline ends. Germline CDR1 reads LGHNA; CDR2 reads YSLEER. The CDR3 region is CASREGGGKLFF. The CDR3 nucleotides are TGCGCCAGCAGAGAGGGGGGTGGAAAGCTGTTTTTT.

This clonotype was counted ten times or more. This rearrangement joins TRBV4-2 to TRBJ2-7; 12 bases line up with TRBD2. Germline-derived CDR1 and CDR2 are LGHNA and YNFKEQ. Trimming at V came to 1 base and at J to 2 bases, leaving 0 bases not matched to a gene. This CDR3 spans 15 amino acids. The CDR3 loop reads CASSQGLAGAYEQYF. Written as DNA, the CDR3 is TGTGCCAGCAGCCAAGGACTAGCGGGGGCCTACGAGCAGTACTTC.

The chain links TRBV3-1 to TRBJ2-1; D is perhaps TRBD2 (5 bases). The germline V and J ends were trimmed by 4 bases and 0 bases, with 10 bases remaining between them. CDR1 LGHDT and CDR2 YNNKEL come from the germline V gene (reference sequence). CDR3 length: 15 residues. DNA for the CDR3: TGTGCCAGCAGCCCCCGGGGTGACTCCTACAATGAGCAGTTCTTC. This sequence encodes CASSPRGDSYNEQFF.

This clonotype has at least ten counts. The V gene is TRBV7-2, the J gene TRBJ1-2, with a tentative D call TRBD1 (6 bases). Trimming cost V 5 bases and J 5 bases, with 12 bases left between them. Germline V gene sequence: CDR1 SGHTA, CDR2 FQGNSA. This CDR3 is 13 amino acids long. The chain's CDR3 is CASSTGGNYGYTF. The CDR3 DNA reads as TGTGCCAGCAGCACGGGGGGCAATTATGGCTACACCTTC. The complete variable domain, with remaining parts taken from reference TRBV7-2 and TRBJ1-2, reads GAGVSQSPSNKVTEKGKDVELRCDPISGHTALYWYRQSLGQGLEFLIYFQGNSAPDKSGLPSDRFSAERTGGSVSTLTIQRTQQEDSAVYLCASSTGGNYGYTFGSGTRLTVV.

The sample holds a few counts of this clonotype. This sequence joins TRBV7-3 and TRBJ1-2; the D gene is possibly TRBD1 (5 bases). V lost 5 bases, J lost 2 bases, and 12 bases lay in between. This CDR3 is 14 amino acids long. CDR1 is SGHTA, CDR2 FQGTGA, per germline. CDR3 region: CASSPTPGNYGYTF. The CDR3 nucleotides read TGTGCCAGCAGCCCCACCCCAGGGAACTATGGCTACACCTTC. Together with reference TRBV7-3 and TRBJ1-2, the CDR3 gives the full variable domain: GAGVSQTPSNKVTEKGKYVELRCDPISGHTALYWYRQSLGQGPEFLIYFQGTGAADDSGLPNDRFFAVRPEGSVSTLKIQRTERGDSAVYLCASSPTPGNYGYTFGSGTRLTVV.

This clonotype has only a few counts. This sequence joins TRBV27 and TRBJ2-1; D unresolved. The CDR3 covers 11 residues. The V gene's germline CDR1 is MNHEY and CDR2 SMNVEV (reference sequence). The V end lost 3 bases, the J end lost 10 bases, and 7 bases lay between the germline ends. CDR3 residues: CASSFGSEQFF. The CDR3 coding sequence is TGTGCCAGCAGTTTTGGTAGCGAGCAGTTCTTC.

This clonotype has just a few counts. The rearrangement joins TRBV11-2 to TRBJ2-7; D is undetermined. The V and J ends lost 7 bases and 6 bases respectively, with 19 bases between them. The germline CDR1 and CDR2 sequences are SGHAT and FQNNGV. CDR3 size: 14 residues. This CDR3 is CASKPVAGRGEQYF. The CDR3 region has the DNA TGTGCCAGCAAACCAGTGGCAGGCCGTGGCGAGCAGTACTTC. Filled out from reference TRBV11-2 and TRBJ2-7, the complete variable domain reads EAGVAQSPRYKIIEKRQSVAFWCNPISGHATLYWYQQILGQGPKLLIQFQNNGVVDDSQLPKDRFSAERLKGVDSTLKIQPAKLEDSAVYLCASKPVAGRGEQYFGPGTRLTVT.

This clonotype has more than one count but fewer than ten. This chain connects TRBV4-3 to TRBJ1-3; the D gene is possibly TRBD1 (5 bases). This CDR3 region has 14 residues. Germline assignment: CDR1 LGHNA and CDR2 YSLEER. The V end lost 4 bases, the J end lost 3 bases, and 10 bases lay between the germline ends. The CDR3 spells CASSPWDRGNTIYF. For the CDR3, the DNA is TGCGCCAGCAGCCCCTGGGACCGTGGAAACACCATATATTTT.

This clonotype appeared a few times. The chain recombines TRBV5-1 with TRBJ1-1, with D tentatively TRBD1 (6 bases). Trimming left V 4 bases short and J 5 bases short, with 18 bases between. CDR1 and CDR2 from the germline V gene are SGHRS and YFSETQ. This CDR3 has 15 amino acids. CDR3 nucleotide sequence: TGCGCCAGCAGCCCGGTCGGGGGCCGGGGAACTGAAGCTTTCTTT. This sequence encodes CASSPVGGRGTEAFF.

This clonotype was found many times. The chain joins TRBV20-1 to TRBJ2-7, with D unresolved. The V end was cut by 2 bases, the J end by 3 bases, with 11 bases between. The germline V gene has CDR1 DFQATT and CDR2 SNEGSKA (reference sequence). This CDR3 spans 13 amino acids. The CDR3 loop reads CSARSVLSYEQYF. As DNA, the CDR3 is TGCAGTGCTAGAAGCGTCCTTAGCTACGAGCAGTACTTC.

This clonotype occurred a few times. The V call is TRBV11-2, the J call TRBJ2-1, with TRBD1 identical over 9 bases. Per germline, CDR1 SGHAT and CDR2 FQNNGV. Trimming cost V 5 bases and J 7 bases; bases outside gene matches: 3. This CDR3 region has 13 residues. The CDR3 sequence is CASSHGTGNEQFF. Written as DNA, the CDR3 is TGTGCCAGCAGCCACGGGACAGGGAATGAGCAGTTCTTC.

This clonotype was counted only a few times. V usage is TRBV4-3 and J usage is TRBJ2-7; no definite D call. CDR3 length: 14 amino acids. Germline loops: CDR1 LGHNA, CDR2 YSLEER. V gave up 4 bases and J gave up 0 bases, with 10 bases separating them. DNA for the CDR3: TGCGCCAGCAGCCCAGGCGCCAGCTCCTACGAGCAGTACTTC. It translates to CASSPGASSYEQYF.

The rearrangement uses TRBV12-3 or TRBV12-4 and TRBJ1-1; D is unresolved. V dropped 3 bases and J dropped 5 bases, with 7 bases sitting between them. The CDR3 extends over 12 amino acids. The CDR3 here is CASSFEETEAFF. The CDR3 nucleotides read TGTGCCAGCAGTTTCGAGGAAACTGAAGCTTTCTTT.

This clonotype was observed many times. V usage is TRBV11-3 and J usage is TRBJ2-3; TRBD2 matches at 9 bases. Germline CDR1 reads SGHNT; CDR2 reads YENEEA. The CDR3 sequence is 14 residues long. The V and J ends lost 5 bases and 4 bases, in that order; junction bases with no gene match: 4. The CDR3: CASSRGGAADTQYF. CDR3 sequence (DNA): TGTGCCAGCAGCCGCGGGGGGGCCGCAGATACGCAGTATTTT.

The table lists this clonotype with a few counts. The chain combines TRBV4-3 with TRBJ2-1; possibly TRBD1 or TRBD2 for D (6 bases each). The CDR3 contains 13 residues. V lost 4 bases and J 15 bases, leaving 19 bases between the germline ends. Germline V CDR1 and CDR2: LGHNA, YSLEER. In DNA, the CDR3 is TGCGCCAGCAGCCGCGAATCCGGGGGCTGGCGGTTCTTC. It codes for CASSRESGGWRFF.

This clonotype has a handful of counts. The V call is TRBV2, the J call TRBJ2-7; tentatively, D is TRBD1 (5 bases). CDR3 size: 14 residues. V lost 3 bases, J lost 1 base, and 10 bases lay in between. Germline V gene data show CDR1 as SNHLY and CDR2 as FYNNEI. The CDR3, as DNA: TGTGCCAGCAGTGAGCAGGGCGAGTCCTACGAGCAGTACTTC. This translates into CASSEQGESYEQYF.

The chain carries TRBV7-2 and TRBJ1-6, with a possible D match to TRBD1 (5 bases). CDR1 and CDR2 (germline): SGHTA, FQGNSA. The germline V and J ends were trimmed by 5 bases and 0 bases, with 11 bases remaining between them. The CDR3 is 16 amino acids. Here the CDR3 DNA reads TGTGCCAGCAGCCCAGACGGGACCTCCTATAATTCACCCCTCCACTTT. Protein sequence: CASSPDGTSYNSPLHF.

In its sample, this clonotype was seen a few times. The genes are TRBV5-8 and TRBJ1-2; D perhaps matches TRBD1 (5 bases). The germline V gene encodes CDR1 SGHTS and CDR2 YDEGEE. V lost 6 bases and J lost 4, with 16 bases in between. The CDR3 totals 14 residues. CDR3 bases: TGTGCCAGCACCCCGGGACGGTACCGCTATGGCTACACCTTC. Translating gives CASTPGRYRYGYTF.

There are a few counts of this clonotype. The chain carries TRBV6-6 and TRBJ1-5; 11 bases fit TRBD1. The V gene's germline CDR1 is MNHNY and CDR2 SVGAGI (reference sequence). The CDR3 length is 15 residues. J lost 6 bases, V lost 1 base, and 2 bases had no gene match. The CDR3 nucleotides read TGTGCCAGCAGTTACTTGGACAGGGGGCCTCAGCCCCAGCATTTT. It specifies CASSYLDRGPQPQHF.

This chain uses TRBV5-1 with TRBJ2-5, with D possibly matching TRBD1 (5 bases). In germline, CDR1 is SGHRS, CDR2 YFSETQ. V lost 0 bases to trimming and J lost 4 bases, with 16 bases between them. This CDR3 comprises 16 residues. The CDR3 nucleotides are TGCGCCAGCAGCTTGGCCGCAGGGCCCTGGGGAGAGACCCAGTACTTC. It encodes CASSLAAGPWGETQYF. The full variable domain, completed using reference TRBV5-1 and TRBJ2-5, is KAGVTQTPRYLIKTRGQQVTLSCSPISGHRSVSWYQQTPGQGLQFLFEYFSETQRNKGNFPGRFSGRQFSNSRSEMNVSTLELGDSALYLCASSLAAGPWGETQYFGPGTRLLVL.